These T cell receptor beta chains were read from a single sample in a study of blood T cell repertoires in COVID-19. Using immunoSEQ multiplex PCR, the repertoire was profiled, and TCRdb retains in-frame clones only, with some absent. The table includes some 250,000 clones, roughly 87% detected once. Input material: peripheral blood. The receptors here all came from a man in his sixties who had recovered from COVID-19. Both conserved end residues are part of each CDR3. The D gene is left open where the match is weak. Size is stated for part of the rows, as once, few or many counts, or as a class when the clone is expanded.

D	V	size	J	CDR3	DNA
NA	TRBV27	NA	TRBJ2-1	CASSALGGAGNEQFF	TGTGCCAGCAGTGCCCTCGGAGGGGCGGGCAATGAGCAGTTCTTC
NA	TRBV5-1	NA	TRBJ2-1	CASSLAVGSEQFF	TGCGCCAGCAGCTTGGCCGTGGGCAGTGAGCAGTTCTTC
TRBD1	TRBV5-6	NA	TRBJ2-2	CASSQKRTGLIAGELFF	TGTGCCAGCAGCCAAAAGAGGACAGGGCTTATTGCCGGGGAGCTGTTTTTT
NA	TRBV30	NA	TRBJ2-6	CAWSYTSGANVLTF	TGTGCCTGGAGCTATACCTCTGGGGCCAACGTCCTGACTTTC
NA	TRBV18	NA	TRBJ1-3	CASSPPGGNTIYF	TGTGCCAGCTCACCTCCGGGGGGAAACACCATATATTTT
NA	TRBV9	once	TRBJ2-1	CASSQGRPLINEQFF	TGTGCCAGCAGCCAAGGGAGACCCCTGATCAATGAGCAGTTCTTC
NA	TRBV11-2	NA	TRBJ1-1	CASSLGRGLFTEAFF	TGTGCCAGCAGCTTAGGGCGGGGGCTGTTCACTGAAGCTTTCTTT
TRBD2	TRBV6-6	NA	TRBJ2-5	CASSYRGGLETQYF	TGTGCCAGCAGTTACCGGGGGGGGCTCGAGACCCAGTACTTC
NA	TRBV6-2/TRBV6-3	NA	TRBJ1-6	CASSAQGNSPLHF	TGTGCCAGCAGTGCTCAGGGGAATTCACCCCTCCACTTT
NA	TRBV5-5	NA	TRBJ2-3	CASSFGGLDTQYF	TGTGCCAGCAGCTTCGGGGGGCTGGATACGCAGTATTTT